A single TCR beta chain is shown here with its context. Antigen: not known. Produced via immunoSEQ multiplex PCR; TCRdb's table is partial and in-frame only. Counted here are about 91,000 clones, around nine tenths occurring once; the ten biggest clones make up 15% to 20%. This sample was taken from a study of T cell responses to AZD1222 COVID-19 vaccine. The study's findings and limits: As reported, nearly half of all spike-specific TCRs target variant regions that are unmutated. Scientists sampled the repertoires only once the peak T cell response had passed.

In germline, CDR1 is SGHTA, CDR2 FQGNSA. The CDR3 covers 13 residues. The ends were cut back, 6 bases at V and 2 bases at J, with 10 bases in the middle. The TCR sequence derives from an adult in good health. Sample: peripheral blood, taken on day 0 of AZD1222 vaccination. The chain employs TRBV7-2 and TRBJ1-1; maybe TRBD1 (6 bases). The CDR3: CASSRDTNTEAFF. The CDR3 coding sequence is TGTGCCAGCAGTAGGGACACAAACACTGAAGCTTTCTTT.